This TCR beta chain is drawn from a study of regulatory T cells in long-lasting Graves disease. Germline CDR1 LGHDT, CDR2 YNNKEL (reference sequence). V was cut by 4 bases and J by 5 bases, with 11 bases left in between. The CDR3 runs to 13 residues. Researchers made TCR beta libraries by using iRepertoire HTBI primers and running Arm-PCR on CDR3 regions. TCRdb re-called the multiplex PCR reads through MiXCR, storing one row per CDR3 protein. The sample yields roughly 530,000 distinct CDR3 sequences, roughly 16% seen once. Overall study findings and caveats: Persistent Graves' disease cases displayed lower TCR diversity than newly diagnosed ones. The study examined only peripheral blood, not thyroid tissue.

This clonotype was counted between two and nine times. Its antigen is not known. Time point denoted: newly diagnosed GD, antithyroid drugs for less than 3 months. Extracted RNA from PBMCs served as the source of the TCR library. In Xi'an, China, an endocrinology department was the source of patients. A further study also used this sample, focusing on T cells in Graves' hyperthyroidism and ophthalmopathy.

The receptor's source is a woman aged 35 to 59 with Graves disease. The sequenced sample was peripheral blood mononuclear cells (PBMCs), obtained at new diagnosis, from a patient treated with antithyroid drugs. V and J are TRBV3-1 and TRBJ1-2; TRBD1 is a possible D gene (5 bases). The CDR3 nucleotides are TGTGCCAGCAGCCCCCAGGGATGGTATGGCTACACCTTC. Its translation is CASSPQGWYGYTF.